Each of the 10 T cell receptor beta chains below was sequenced from the same sample in a study of blood T cell repertoires in COVID-19. The table came from immunoSEQ multiplex PCR; TCRdb's copy has only in-frame clones and leaves some out. The sample has 90,000 to 100,000 clones; around four fifths are singletons. The sequencing input was peripheral blood. The receptors come from a man aged 65 to 85 with acute or convalescent COVID-19.

This clone was picked up one time. V usage is TRBV7-2 and J usage is TRBJ2-7; D is possibly TRBD2 (6 bases). The V gene's germline CDR1 is SGHTA and CDR2 FQGNSA. V gave up 5 bases and J gave up 6 bases, with 20 bases separating them. The CDR3 consists of 15 residues. This CDR3 reads CASSPVGKTGGEQYF. In DNA, the CDR3 is TGTGCCAGCAGCCCCGTAGGGAAGACCGGGGGCGAGCAGTACTTC.

This clone was observed once. The identical CDR3 is also encoded by other nucleotide sequences in the sample. The V gene is TRBV18, the J gene TRBJ2-5, with 9 positions matching TRBD1. Germline CDR1 KGHSH, CDR2 LQKENI. V dropped 3 bases and J dropped 1; count of bases not matched to a gene: 0. The length of the CDR3 is 14 residues. In DNA form, the CDR3 reads TGTGCCAGCTCACCGGGACAGGGCCAAGAGACCCAGTACTTC. It yields the protein CASSPGQGQETQYF. Supplemented by reference TRBV18 and TRBJ2-5, the full variable domain reads NAGVMQNPRHLVRRRGQEARLRCSPMKGHSHVYWYRQLPEEGLKFMVYLQKENIIDESGMPKERFSAEFPKEGPSILRIQQVVRGDSAAYFCASSPGQGQETQYFGPGTRLLVL.

The CDR3 bases are TGCGCCAGCAGCACAGGGACAGGGGCGCCCGGCTACACCTTC. This gives the protein CASSTGTGAPGYTF. V and J are TRBV5-1 and TRBJ1-2; 10 bases line up with TRBD1. V shed 4 bases and J 8 bases; nucleotides not matched to a gene: 8. Germline loops: CDR1 SGHRS, CDR2 YFSETQ. The CDR3 contains 14 residues.

The rearrangement joins TRBV19 to TRBJ2-5; 8 nucleotides line up with TRBD2. The germline CDR1 and CDR2 sequences are LNHDA and SQIVND (reference sequence). J was trimmed by 2 bases and V by 6 bases; bases with no gene match: 8. The CDR3 totals 15 residues. CDR3 region: CASSRGGRPQETQYF. The CDR3, as DNA: TGTGCCAGTAGCCGGGGGGGCAGGCCGCAAGAGACCCAGTACTTC.

This clone was counted between two and nine times. The V call is TRBV5-1, the J call TRBJ2-3, with 13 bases that match TRBD2. Germline CDR1 reads SGHRS; CDR2 reads YFSETQ. The CDR3 runs 15 residues. The junction had 3 bases not matched to a gene; V was cut back by 4 bases and J by 4 bases. In DNA form, the CDR3 reads TGCGCCAGCAGCACACTAGCGGGAGGGTCAGATACGCAGTATTTT. Its translation: CASSTLAGGSDTQYF.

The chain links TRBV9 to TRBJ2-7; maybe TRBD1 (6 bases). V was shortened by 0 bases and J by 0 bases, with 7 bases between the two germline ends. CDR3 length: 14 residues. CDR1 is SGDLS, CDR2 YYNGEE, per germline. The CDR3 DNA follows: TGTGCCAGCAGCGTAGCGGGACACTCCTACGAGCAGTACTTC. Its translation: CASSVAGHSYEQYF.

The CDR3 reads CASSARATNEKLFF. For the CDR3, the DNA is TGCGCCAGCAGTGCCAGGGCGACTAATGAAAAACTGTTTTTT. This chain connects TRBV5-1 to TRBJ1-4, with a tentative D call TRBD1 (5 bases). This CDR3 spans 14 amino acids. The V end lost 5 bases, the J end lost 2 bases, and 10 bases lay between the germline ends. Germline values: CDR1 SGHRS, CDR2 YFSETQ.

The gene calls are TRBV15 and TRBJ1-5, with D perhaps matching TRBD1 (5 bases). CDR1 is LNHNV and CDR2 is YYDKDF in the germline V gene (reference sequence). V shed 2 bases and J shed 4 bases, with 9 bases lying between them. The CDR3 totals 14 residues. The DNA of the CDR3 is TGTGCCACCAGCAGAATACAGGCAAATCAGCCCCAGCATTTT. This translates into CATSRIQANQPQHF.

This sequence joins TRBV5-4 and TRBJ1-1; a weak D match, TRBD1 (6 bases). V lost 1 base and J 2 bases, leaving 12 bases between the germline ends. CDR1 and CDR2 from the germline V gene are SGHNT and YYREEE (reference sequence). The CDR3 is 15 residues long. The CDR3 coding sequence is TGTGCCAGCAGCTTGTCCCCAGGGGCTAACACTGAAGCTTTCTTT. It is translated as CASSLSPGANTEAFF.

This clone came up a few times. The chain recombines TRBV5-1 with TRBJ1-4, with 10 bases fitting TRBD1. J was trimmed by 5 bases and V by 0 bases; bases with no gene match: 7. The V gene's germline CDR1 is SGHRS and CDR2 YFSETQ. This CDR3 is built from 17 residues. The CDR3 DNA reads as TGCGCCAGCAGCTTGGCGTCCCAGGGACAGGGGAATGAAAAACTGTTTTTT. Encoded protein: CASSLASQGQGNEKLFF.